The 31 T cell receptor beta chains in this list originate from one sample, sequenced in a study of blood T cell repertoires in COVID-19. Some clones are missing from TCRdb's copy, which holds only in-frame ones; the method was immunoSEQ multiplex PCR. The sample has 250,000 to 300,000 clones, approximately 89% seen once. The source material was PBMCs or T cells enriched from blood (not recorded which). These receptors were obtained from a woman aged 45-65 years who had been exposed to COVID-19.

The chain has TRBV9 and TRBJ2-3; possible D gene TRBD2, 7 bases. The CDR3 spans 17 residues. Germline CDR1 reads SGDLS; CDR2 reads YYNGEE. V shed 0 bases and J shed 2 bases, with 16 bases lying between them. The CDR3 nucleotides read TGTGCCAGCAGCGTAGGTCGAGCGGGGACATACACAGATACGCAGTATTTT. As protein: CASSVGRAGTYTDTQYF.

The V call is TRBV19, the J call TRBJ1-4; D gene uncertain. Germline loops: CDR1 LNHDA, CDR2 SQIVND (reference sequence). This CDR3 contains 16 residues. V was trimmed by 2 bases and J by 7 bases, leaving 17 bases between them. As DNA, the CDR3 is TGTGCCAGTAGTATACAAAGGAGCCTGGGGAGTGAAAAACTGTTTTTT. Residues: CASSIQRSLGSEKLFF.

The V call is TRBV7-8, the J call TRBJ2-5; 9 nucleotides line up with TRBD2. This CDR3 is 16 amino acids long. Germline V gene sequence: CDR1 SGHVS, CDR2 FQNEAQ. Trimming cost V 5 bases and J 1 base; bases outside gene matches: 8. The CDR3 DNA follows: TGTGCCAGCAGCCAAGTTAGGCGGGGGGGCCAAGAGACCCAGTACTTC. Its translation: CASSQVRRGGQETQYF.

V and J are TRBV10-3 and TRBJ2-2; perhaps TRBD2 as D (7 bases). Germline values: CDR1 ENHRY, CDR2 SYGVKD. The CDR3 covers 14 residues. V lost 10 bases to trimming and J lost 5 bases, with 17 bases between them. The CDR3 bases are TGTGCCACATGGGGGGGCCGGGGAACCGGGGAGCTGTTTTTT. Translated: CATWGGRGTGELFF.

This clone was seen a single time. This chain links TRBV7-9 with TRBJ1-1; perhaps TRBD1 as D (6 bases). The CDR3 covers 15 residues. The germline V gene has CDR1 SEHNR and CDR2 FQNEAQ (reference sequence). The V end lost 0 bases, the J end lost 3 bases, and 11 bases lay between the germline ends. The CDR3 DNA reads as TGTGCCAGCAGCTTAGCGGGACACAGGGACACTGAAGCTTTCTTT. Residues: CASSLAGHRDTEAFF.

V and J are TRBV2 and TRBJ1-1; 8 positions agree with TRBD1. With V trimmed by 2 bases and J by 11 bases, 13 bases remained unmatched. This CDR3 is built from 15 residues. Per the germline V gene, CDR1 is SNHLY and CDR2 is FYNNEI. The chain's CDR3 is CASSETPGQVRRAFF. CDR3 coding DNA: TGTGCCAGCAGTGAAACGCCGGGACAGGTTCGTCGGGCTTTCTTT.

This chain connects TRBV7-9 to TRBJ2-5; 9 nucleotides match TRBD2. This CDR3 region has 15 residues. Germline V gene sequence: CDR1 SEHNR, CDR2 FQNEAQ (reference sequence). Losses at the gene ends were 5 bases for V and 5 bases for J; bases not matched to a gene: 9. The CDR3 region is CASSGLAGGQETQYF. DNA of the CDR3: TGTGCCAGCAGCGGCCTCGCGGGGGGGCAGGAGACCCAGTACTTC. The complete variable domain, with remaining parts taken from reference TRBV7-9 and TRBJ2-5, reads DTGVSQNPRHKITKRGQNVTFRCDPISEHNRLYWYRQTLGQGPEFLTYFQNEAQLEKSRLLSDRFSAERPKGSFSTLEIQRTEQGDSAMYLCASSGLAGGQETQYFGPGTRLLVL.

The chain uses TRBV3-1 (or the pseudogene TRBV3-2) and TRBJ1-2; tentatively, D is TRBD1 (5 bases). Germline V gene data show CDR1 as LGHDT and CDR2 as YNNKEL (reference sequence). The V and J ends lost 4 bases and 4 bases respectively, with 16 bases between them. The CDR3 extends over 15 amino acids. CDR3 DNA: TGTGCCAGCAGCCGGGGAGCGGGGGGGGGCTATGGCTACACCTTC. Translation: CASSRGAGGGYGYTF.

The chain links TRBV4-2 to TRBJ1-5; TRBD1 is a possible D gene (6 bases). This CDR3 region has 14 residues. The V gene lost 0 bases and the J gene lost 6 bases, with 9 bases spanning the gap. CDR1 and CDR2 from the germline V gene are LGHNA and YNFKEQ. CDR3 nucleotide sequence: TGTGCCAGCAGCCAAGACAGGGGTGGTCAGCCCCAGCATTTT. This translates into CASSQDRGGQPQHF.

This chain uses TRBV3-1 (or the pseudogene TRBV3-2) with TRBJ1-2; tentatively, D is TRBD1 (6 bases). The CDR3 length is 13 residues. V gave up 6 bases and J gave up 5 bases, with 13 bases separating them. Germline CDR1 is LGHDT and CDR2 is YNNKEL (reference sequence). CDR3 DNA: TGTGCCAGCAGTCAACAGGGAGGATATGGCTACACCTTC. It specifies CASSQQGGYGYTF.

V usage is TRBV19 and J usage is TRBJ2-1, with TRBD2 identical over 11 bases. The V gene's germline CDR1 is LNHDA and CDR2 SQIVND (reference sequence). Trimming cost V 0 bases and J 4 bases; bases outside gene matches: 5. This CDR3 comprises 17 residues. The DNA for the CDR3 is TGTGCCAGTAGTATAGAAACCGGGACTAGCGGATACAATGAGCAGTTCTTC. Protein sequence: CASSIETGTSGYNEQFF. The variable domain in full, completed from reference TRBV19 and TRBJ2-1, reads DGGITQSPKYLFRKEGQNVTLSCEQNLNHDAMYWYRQDPGQGLRLIYYSQIVNDFQKGDIAEGYSVSREKKESFPLTVTSAQKNPTAFYLCASSIETGTSGYNEQFFGPGTRLTVL.

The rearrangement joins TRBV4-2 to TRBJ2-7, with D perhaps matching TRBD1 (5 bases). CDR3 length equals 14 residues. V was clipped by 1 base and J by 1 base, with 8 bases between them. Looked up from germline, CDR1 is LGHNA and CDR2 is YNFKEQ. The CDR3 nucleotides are TGTGCCAGCAGCCAAGGATACAGGTCCTACGAGCAGTACTTC. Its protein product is CASSQGYRSYEQYF.

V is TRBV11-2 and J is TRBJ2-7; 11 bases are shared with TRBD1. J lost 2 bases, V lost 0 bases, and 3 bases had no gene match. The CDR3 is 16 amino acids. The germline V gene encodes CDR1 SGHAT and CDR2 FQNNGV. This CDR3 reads CASSLETGQGAYEQYF. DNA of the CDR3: TGTGCCAGCAGCTTAGAAACGGGACAGGGGGCCTACGAGCAGTACTTC.

CDR3 amino acids: CASSMAGQGFNEQFF. The CDR3 nucleotides read TGTGCCAGTAGTATGGCGGGACAGGGTTTTAATGAGCAGTTCTTC. V usage is TRBV19 and J usage is TRBJ2-1; 9 nucleotides match TRBD1. This CDR3 is built from 15 residues. V lost 3 bases, J lost 7 bases, and 7 bases stayed unmatched. Germline assignment: CDR1 LNHDA and CDR2 SQIVND (reference sequence).

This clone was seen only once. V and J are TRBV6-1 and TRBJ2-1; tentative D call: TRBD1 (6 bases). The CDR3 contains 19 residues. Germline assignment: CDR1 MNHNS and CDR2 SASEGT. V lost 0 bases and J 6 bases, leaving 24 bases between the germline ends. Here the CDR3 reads CASSEASVRGLVLGNEQFF. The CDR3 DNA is TGTGCCAGCAGTGAAGCCTCCGTCAGGGGTTTAGTTTTGGGCAATGAGCAGTTCTTC.

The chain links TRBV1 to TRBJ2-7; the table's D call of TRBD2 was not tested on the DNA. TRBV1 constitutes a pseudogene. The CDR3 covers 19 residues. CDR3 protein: CTSSQVDQPKRGNSYEQYF. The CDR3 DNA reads TGCACCAGCAGCCAAGTGGATCAGCCTAAGCGGGGGAACTCCTACGAGCAGTACTTC.

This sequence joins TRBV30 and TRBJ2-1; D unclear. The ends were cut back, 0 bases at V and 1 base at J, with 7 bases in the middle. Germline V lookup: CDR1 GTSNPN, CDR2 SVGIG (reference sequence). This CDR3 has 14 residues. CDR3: CAWSVESSYNEQFF. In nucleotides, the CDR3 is TGTGCCTGGAGTGTGGAGAGTTCCTACAATGAGCAGTTCTTC.

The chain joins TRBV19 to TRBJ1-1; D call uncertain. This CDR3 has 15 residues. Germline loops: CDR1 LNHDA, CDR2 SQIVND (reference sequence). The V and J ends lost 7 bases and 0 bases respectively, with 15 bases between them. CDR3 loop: CASKGPGRMNTEAFF. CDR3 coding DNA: TGTGCCAGTAAAGGCCCCGGGAGGATGAACACTGAAGCTTTCTTT.

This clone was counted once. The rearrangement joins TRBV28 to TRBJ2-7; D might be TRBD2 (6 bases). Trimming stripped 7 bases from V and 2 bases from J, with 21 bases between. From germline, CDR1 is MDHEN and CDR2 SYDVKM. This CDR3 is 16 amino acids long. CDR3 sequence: CASTPRLGLTTYEQYF. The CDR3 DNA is TGTGCCAGCACCCCCCGACTGGGACTCACTACCTACGAGCAGTACTTC.

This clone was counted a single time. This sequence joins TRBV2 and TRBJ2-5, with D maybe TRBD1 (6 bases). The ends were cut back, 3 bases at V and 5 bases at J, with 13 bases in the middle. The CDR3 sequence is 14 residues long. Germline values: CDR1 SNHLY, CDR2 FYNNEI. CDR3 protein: CASSEAGVGETQYF. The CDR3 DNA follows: TGTGCCAGCAGTGAGGCAGGGGTGGGGGAGACCCAGTACTTC.

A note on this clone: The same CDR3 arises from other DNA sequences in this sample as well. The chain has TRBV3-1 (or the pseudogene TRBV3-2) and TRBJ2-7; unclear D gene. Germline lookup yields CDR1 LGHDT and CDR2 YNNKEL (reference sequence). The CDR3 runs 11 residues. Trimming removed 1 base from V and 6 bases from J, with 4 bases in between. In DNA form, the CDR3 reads TGTGCCAGCAGCCAAGCCAGCGAGCAGTACTTC. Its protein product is CASSQASEQYF.

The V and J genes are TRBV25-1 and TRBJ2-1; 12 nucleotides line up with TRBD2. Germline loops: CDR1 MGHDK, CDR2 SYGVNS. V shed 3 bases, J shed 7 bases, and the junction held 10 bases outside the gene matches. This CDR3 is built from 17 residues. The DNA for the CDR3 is TGTGCCAGCAGTGACTCGGTCGGCGGACTAGCGGGGAATGAGCAGTTCTTC. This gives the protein CASSDSVGGLAGNEQFF.

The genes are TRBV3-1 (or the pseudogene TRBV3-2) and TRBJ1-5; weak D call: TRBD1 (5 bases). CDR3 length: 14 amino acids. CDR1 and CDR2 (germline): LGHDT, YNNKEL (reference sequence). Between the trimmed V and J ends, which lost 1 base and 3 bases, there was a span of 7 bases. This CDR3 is CASSQARDNQPQHF. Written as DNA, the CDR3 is TGTGCCAGCAGCCAAGCCAGGGACAATCAGCCCCAGCATTTT.

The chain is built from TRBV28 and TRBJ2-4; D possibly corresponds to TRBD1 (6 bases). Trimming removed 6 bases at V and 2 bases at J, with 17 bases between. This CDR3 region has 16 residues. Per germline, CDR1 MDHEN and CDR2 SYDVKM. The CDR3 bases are TGTGCCAGCAGCCGAACTAATACAGGGTCCAAAAACATTCAGTACTTC. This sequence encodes CASSRTNTGSKNIQYF.

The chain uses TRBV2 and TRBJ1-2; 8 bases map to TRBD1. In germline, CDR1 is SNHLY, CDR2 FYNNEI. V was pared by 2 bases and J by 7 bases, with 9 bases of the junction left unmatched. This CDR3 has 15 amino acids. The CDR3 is CASSERGQGASGYTF. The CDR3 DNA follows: TGTGCCAGCAGTGAAAGAGGCCAGGGGGCCTCTGGCTACACCTTC.

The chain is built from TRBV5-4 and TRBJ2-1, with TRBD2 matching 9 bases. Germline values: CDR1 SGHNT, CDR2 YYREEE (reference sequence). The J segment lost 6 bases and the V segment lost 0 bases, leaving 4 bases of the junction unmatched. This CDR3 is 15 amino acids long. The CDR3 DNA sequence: TGTGCCAGCAGCTTGGGGGGACTAGCAGTCAATGAGCAGTTCTTC. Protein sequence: CASSLGGLAVNEQFF.

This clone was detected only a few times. CDR3 region: CASSHRTSGTRGNYEQYF. The CDR3 DNA sequence: TGTGCCAGCAGTCATAGGACTAGCGGGACCCGGGGGAACTACGAGCAGTACTTC. The chain uses TRBV3-1 (or the pseudogene TRBV3-2) and TRBJ2-7; 12 bases are shared with TRBD2. V gave up 6 bases and J gave up 3 bases; unmatched junction bases: 15. The germline gives CDR1 LGHDT, CDR2 YNNKEL (reference sequence). The CDR3 has 18 residues.

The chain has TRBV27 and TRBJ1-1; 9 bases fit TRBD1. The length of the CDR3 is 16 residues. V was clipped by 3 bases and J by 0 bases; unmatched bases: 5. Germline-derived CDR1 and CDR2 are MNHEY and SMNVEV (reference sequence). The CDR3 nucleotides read TGTGCCAGCAGTTTGGGAACAGGGGGCTTGAACACTGAAGCTTTCTTT. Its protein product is CASSLGTGGLNTEAFF.

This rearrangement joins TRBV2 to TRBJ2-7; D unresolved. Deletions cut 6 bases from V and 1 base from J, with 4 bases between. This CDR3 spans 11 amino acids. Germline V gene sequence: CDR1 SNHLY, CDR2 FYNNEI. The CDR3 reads CASRQSYEQYF. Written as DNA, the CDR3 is TGTGCCAGCAGACAATCCTACGAGCAGTACTTC.

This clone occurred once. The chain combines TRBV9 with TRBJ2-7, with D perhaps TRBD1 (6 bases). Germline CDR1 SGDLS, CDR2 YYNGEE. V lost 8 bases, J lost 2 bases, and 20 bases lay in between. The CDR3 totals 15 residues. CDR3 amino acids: CARLKGTPFTYEQYF. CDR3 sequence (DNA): TGTGCCAGACTCAAAGGGACACCATTTACCTACGAGCAGTACTTC.

The CDR3 DNA is TGTGCCAGCAGCGCTGGACTACCCTCTCACGAGCAGTACTTC. The encoded protein is CASSAGLPSHEQYF. This chain links TRBV9 with TRBJ2-7; a possible D gene is TRBD2 (6 bases). Per the germline V gene, CDR1 is SGDLS and CDR2 is YYNGEE. Trimming removed 3 bases from V and 5 bases from J, with 15 bases in between. The CDR3 runs 14 residues.